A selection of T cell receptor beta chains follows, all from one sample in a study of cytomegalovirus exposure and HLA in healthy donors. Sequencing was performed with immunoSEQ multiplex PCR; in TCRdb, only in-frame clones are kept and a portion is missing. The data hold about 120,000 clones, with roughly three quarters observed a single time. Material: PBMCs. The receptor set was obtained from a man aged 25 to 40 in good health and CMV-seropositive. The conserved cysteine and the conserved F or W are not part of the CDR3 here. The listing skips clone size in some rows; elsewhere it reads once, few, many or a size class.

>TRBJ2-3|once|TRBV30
AWSLGLAVSTDTQY
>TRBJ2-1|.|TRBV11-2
ASSVPGLLYNEQF
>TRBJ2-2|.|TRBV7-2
ASSSGQTYTGELF
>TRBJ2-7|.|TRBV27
ASTGSSYEQY
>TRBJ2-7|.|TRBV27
ASSSLTSGISYEQY
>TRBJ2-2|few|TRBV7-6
ASSFAVGTGSSSGELF
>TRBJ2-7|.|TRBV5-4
ASSLASVPYEQY
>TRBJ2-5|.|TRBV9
ASSVAQAGVGETQY
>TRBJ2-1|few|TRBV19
ASSERLDTGDNEQF
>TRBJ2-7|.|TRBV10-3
AITGSSYEQY
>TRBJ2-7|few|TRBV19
ASSMVGTGVYEQY
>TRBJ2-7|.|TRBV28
ASSFPSGRWEQY
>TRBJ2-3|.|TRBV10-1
ASSAYRGPTDTQY
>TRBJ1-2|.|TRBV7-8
ASSLGPDRKNYGYT
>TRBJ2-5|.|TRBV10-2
ASRRQETQY
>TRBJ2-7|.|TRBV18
ASSPEREQY
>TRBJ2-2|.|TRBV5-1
ASSLRDRGNTGELF
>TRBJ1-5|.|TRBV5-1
ASSLEGGHGQPQH
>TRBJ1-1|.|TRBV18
ASSPGDISAF
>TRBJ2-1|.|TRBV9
ASSGGSRTGPYNEQF
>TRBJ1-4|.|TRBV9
ASSVDGTGSEGLF
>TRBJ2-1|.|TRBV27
ASILSRGQHEQF
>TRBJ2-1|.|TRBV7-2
ASSLGTGYGDEQF
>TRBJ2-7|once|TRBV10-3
AISPGQGAYEQY
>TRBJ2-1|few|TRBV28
ASSRGVGDNEQF
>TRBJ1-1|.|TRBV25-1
ASSATGSPPEAF
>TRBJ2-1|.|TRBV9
ASGRSGRPSHEQF